This T cell receptor (beta chain) was found in a study of blood T cell repertoires in COVID-19. Germline V gene lookup returns CDR1 LNHDA and CDR2 SQIVND (reference sequence). With V trimmed by 10 bases and J by 7 bases, 6 bases remained unmatched. The CDR3 is 12 amino acids. Repertoires were generated with immunoSEQ multiplex PCR, while TCRdb's copy carries only in-frame clones and drops some. The data hold more than 150,000 clones, with roughly 82% observed a single time. Specimen: PBMCs or T cells enriched from blood (not recorded which). The sequence came from a man aged 35-49 years who had recovered from COVID-19. J is TRBJ2-2 and V is TRBV19; 7 bases map to TRBD1. In DNA, the CDR3 is TGTGCCACCAACCAGGGGGTCGGGGAGCTGTTTTTT. It yields the protein CATNQGVGELFF.